This section outlines one T cell receptor beta chain sequence together with its context. What it recognizes is unknown. These data are taken from a study of cytomegalovirus exposure and HLA in healthy donors. For the study at large: Around four fifths of 350 to 400 genotyped donors fell in the Caucasian-associated ancestry cluster. Broader study findings: Later on, a genetic analysis was performed. It linked a missense variant in DCLRE1C with V- and J-gene trimming of TCR beta. The number of N-insertions in an Asian-associated ancestry cluster was reportedly below the 666-donor mean in a later analysis.

Germline V lookup: CDR1 GTSNPN, CDR2 SVGIG (reference sequence). This CDR3 region has 15 residues. V lost 1 base, J lost 6 bases, and 15 bases lay in between. It was with 60 Vbeta and 13 Jbeta primers that the PCR ran. TCRdb's table, derived via immunoSEQ multiplex PCR, lists solely in-frame clones and lacks some. Here the sample spans 170,000 or so clones, more than 80% being singletons. The chain has TRBV30 and TRBJ2-2; D is perhaps TRBD2 (5 bases). The sequence derives from a boy younger than 18 in good health and CMV-seronegative. The sequenced sample was PBMCs. CDR3 bases: TGTGCCTGGAGTGCCCCCGCGGGCATTTCCGGGGAGCTGTTTTTT. This codes for CAWSAPAGISGELFF.